Listed here are 25 T cell receptor beta chains from one sample, sequenced in a study of Graves' ophthalmopathy and Graves' hyperthyroidism (dated by TCRdb to the late 2010s). Data came from an Illumina HiSeq 2000. TCR beta CDR3 regions were amplified from RNA transcripts for repertoire sequencing. HTBI primers and the Qiagen OneStep RT-PCR kit were used in a first-round RT-PCR, which was followed by a second-round multiplex PCR, size selection and purification. The raw public data were reprocessed by TCRdb itself: fastp quality trimming at Q25, MiXCR clonotype calling, in-frame beta chains only. For every CDR3 protein sequence, its rows merge into one entry that carries the most common genes and DNA. This sample gives about 400,000 distinct CDR3 sequences in total; 18% of them show up just once. The top ten hold 1.6% of the sample. The sequenced sample consisted of peripheral blood. The receptors here all came from a woman younger than 35 with Graves' ophthalmopathy. Donor details come from another sample of the same person, matched by shared clones.

This clonotype was detected ten times or more. The CDR3 DNA sequence: TGTGCCAGCAGCGGTGAACGGGCTTTCTTT. This codes for CASSGERAFF. The J gene is TRBJ1-1, the V gene TRBV12-3 or TRBV12-4; unclear D gene. V dropped 6 bases and J dropped 11 bases, with 10 bases sitting between them. The CDR3 consists of 10 residues.

This clonotype was seen repeatedly, ten times or more. The rearrangement joins TRBV5-1 to TRBJ2-7, with 11 bases identical to TRBD1. CDR3 length equals 15 residues. After removal of 4 bases from V and 8 bases from J, the junction contained 11 bases not matched to a gene. The germline CDR1 and CDR2 sequences are SGHRS and YFSETQ. The CDR3 sequence is CASSTTGTGGRKQYF. For the CDR3, the DNA is TGCGCCAGCAGCACAACCGGGACAGGGGGGCGCAAGCAGTACTTC.

This clonotype was seen many times. The V and J genes are TRBV28 and TRBJ2-1; 7 bases line up with TRBD2. The CDR3 contains 14 residues. The germline V gene encodes CDR1 MDHEN and CDR2 SYDVKM. The V and J ends lost 5 bases and 6 bases, in that order; junction bases with no gene match: 7. CDR3 DNA sequence: TGTGCCAGCAGTCCGGGGGGACTACCCAATGAGCAGTTCTTC. Its protein product is CASSPGGLPNEQFF.

The J gene is TRBJ2-5, the V gene TRBV6-1; possibly TRBD1 for D (6 bases). Trimming took off 6 bases at V and 2 bases at J, with 10 bases between the two ends. Germline assignment: CDR1 MNHNS and CDR2 SASEGT. This CDR3 has 13 residues. CDR3: CASRQRGQETQYF. The CDR3 nucleotides are TGTGCCAGCAGGCAGAGGGGGCAAGAGACCCAGTACTTC.

This clonotype was seen only once. This chain uses TRBV12-5 with TRBJ1-1, with D uncertain. The V and J ends lost 0 bases and 1 base respectively, with 9 bases between them. From germline, CDR1 is LGHNT and CDR2 FRNRAP. This CDR3 is built from 15 residues. The CDR3 DNA reads as TGTGCTAGTGGTTTGGTATTGGGAGGGAACACTGAAGCTTTCTTT. Protein: CASGLVLGGNTEAFF.

Ten or more counts support this clonotype. The chain carries TRBV14 and TRBJ1-1; TRBD1 agrees at 8 bases. After removal of 3 bases from V and 3 bases from J, the junction contained 6 bases not matched to a gene. Germline assignment: CDR1 SGHDN and CDR2 FVKESK. CDR3 length: 15 amino acids. The CDR3 sequence: CASSQDRVLDTEAFF. In nucleotides, the CDR3 is TGTGCCAGCAGCCAGGACAGGGTGTTGGACACTGAAGCTTTCTTT.

The rearrangement uses TRBV10-2 and TRBJ2-7; D is ambiguous. The CDR3 length is 12 residues. Per germline, CDR1 WSHSY and CDR2 SAAADI. Trimming took 4 bases from V and 5 from J, leaving 9 bases between them. The CDR3 here is CASSVDNHEQYF. CDR3 coding DNA: TGCGCCAGCAGTGTAGATAACCACGAGCAGTACTTC.

In its sample, this clonotype was seen many times. The rearrangement joins TRBV6-1 to TRBJ2-7; D is unresolved. The V and J ends lost 6 bases and 3 bases respectively, with 15 bases between them. From germline, CDR1 is MNHNS and CDR2 SASEGT. There are 14 residues in the CDR3. CDR3 coding DNA: TGTGCCAGCAGCATCACCCTTCCCGGCTACGAGCAGTACTTC. Encoded protein: CASSITLPGYEQYF.

This clonotype has ten or more counts. The chain recombines TRBV7-2 with TRBJ2-5; D call uncertain. This CDR3 is 13 amino acids long. V dropped 2 bases and J dropped 4 bases, with 8 bases sitting between them. The V gene's germline CDR1 is SGHTA and CDR2 FQGNSA. The CDR3 loop reads CASSLRVRETQYF. The DNA for the CDR3 is TGTGCCAGCAGCTTAAGGGTTCGAGAGACCCAGTACTTC.

The rearrangement uses TRBV24-1 and TRBJ2-5; no clear D. Germline loops: CDR1 KGHDR, CDR2 SFDVKD. With 1 base removed from V and 0 bases from J, the gap between germline ends came to 11 bases. This CDR3 is built from 16 residues. CDR3 in amino acids: CATSDFLGQNQETQYF. The CDR3 DNA reads TGTGCCACCAGTGATTTCCTCGGGCAGAACCAAGAGACCCAGTACTTC.

The V call is TRBV6-5, the J call TRBJ1-1; tentatively, D is TRBD1 (6 bases). The CDR3 runs 14 residues. V was trimmed by 2 bases and J by 1 base, leaving 8 bases between them. Germline assignment: CDR1 MNHEY and CDR2 SVGAGI. DNA of the CDR3: TGTGCCAGCAGTTACAGGACAGAGAACACTGAAGCTTTCTTT. Translation gives CASSYRTENTEAFF.

This clonotype occurred many times. The J gene is TRBJ1-1, the V gene TRBV12-3 or TRBV12-4, with D perhaps matching TRBD1 (6 bases). The V end lost 6 bases, the J end lost 2 bases, and 19 bases lay between the germline ends. The CDR3 totals 16 residues. CDR3 residues: CASSLGRGRPNTEAFF. The CDR3 region has the DNA TGTGCCAGCAGCCTGGGCAGGGGCCGTCCAAACACTGAAGCTTTCTTT.

Ten or more counts support this clonotype. The V gene is TRBV6-2 or TRBV6-3, the J gene TRBJ1-5; 8 bases fit TRBD1. Germline assignment: CDR1 MNHEY and CDR2 SVGEGT. The CDR3 is 17 amino acids. V lost 6 bases, J lost 5 bases, and 15 bases stayed unmatched. The CDR3 DNA reads TGTGCCAGCAGCCGCTCCGGGACAGGACGGTGGCATCAGCCCCAGCATTTT. This sequence encodes CASSRSGTGRWHQPQHF.

This clonotype was counted ten times or more. The chain carries TRBV6-5 and TRBJ2-3; unclear D gene. The CDR3 spans 12 residues. The V and J ends lost 2 bases and 5 bases respectively, with 5 bases between them. Per germline, CDR1 MNHEY and CDR2 SVGAGI. Written as DNA, the CDR3 is TGTGCCAGCAGTTACCGCGAAGATACGCAGTATTTT. Translating gives CASSYREDTQYF.

This clonotype was seen repeatedly, ten times or more. The chain has TRBV6-6 and TRBJ1-3; unclear D gene. The V end lost 8 bases, the J end lost 2 bases, and 10 bases lay between the germline ends. The V gene's germline CDR1 is MNHNY and CDR2 SVGAGI (reference sequence). The CDR3 is made up of 13 amino acids. CDR3 loop: CASVELAGNTIYF. CDR3 DNA sequence: TGTGCCAGCGTAGAGCTCGCTGGAAACACCATATATTTT.

In DNA, the CDR3 is TGTGCCAGCAGGCCCGAGGGGCTGGGGCTTCTGTACTTC. The encoded protein is CASRPEGLGLLYF. The gene calls are TRBV7-2 and TRBJ2-5; D may match TRBD1 or TRBD2 (5 bases each). Trimming took 6 bases from V and 13 from J, leaving 21 bases between them. The CDR3 contains 13 residues. Germline lookup yields CDR1 SGHTA and CDR2 FQGNSA. The full variable domain, in which reference TRBV7-2 and TRBJ2-5 provide the parts outside the CDR3, is GAGVSQSPSNKVTEKGKDVELRCDPISGHTALYWYRQSLGQGLEFLIYFQGNSAPDKSGLPSDRFSAERTGGSVSTLTIQRTQQEDSAVYLCASRPEGLGLLYFGPGTRLLVL.

This clonotype was counted ten times or more. The chain is built from TRBV28 and TRBJ2-7; no firm D call. This CDR3 contains 13 residues. Germline V gives CDR1 MDHEN, CDR2 SYDVKM. Deletions cut 2 bases from V and 5 bases from J, with 10 bases between. Written as DNA, the CDR3 is TGTGCCAGCAGTTTAGCCGGGTCCAACGAGCAGTACTTC. Translation gives CASSLAGSNEQYF. Variable domain in full (rest from reference TRBV28 and TRBJ2-7): DVKVTQSSRYLVKRTGEKVFLECVQDMDHENMFWYRQDPGLGLRLIYFSYDVKMKEKGDIPEGYSVSREKKERFSLILESASTNQTSMYLCASSLAGSNEQYFGPGTRLTVT.

The V gene is TRBV6-1, the J gene TRBJ2-7, with TRBD1 matching over 8 bases. CDR1 and CDR2 from the germline V gene are MNHNS and SASEGT. Trimming at V came to 5 bases and at J to 4 bases, leaving 7 bases not matched to a gene. The CDR3 sequence is 14 residues long. The DNA for the CDR3 is TGTGCCAGCAGTCCCCAGGGGGCAGAGTACGAGCAGTACTTC. Its protein product is CASSPQGAEYEQYF.

As to this clonotype: The germline gene is not matched at one end of the junction; a read error may be the cause. J is TRBJ1-1 and V is TRBV6-2 or TRBV6-3, with TRBD1 matching over 9 bases. This CDR3 comprises 15 residues. Germline assignment: CDR1 MNHEY and CDR2 SVGEGT. The DNA for the CDR3 is TGTGCCAGCAGCAAAGGGACAGGGCGGGGAACTGAGGCTTTCTTT. As protein: CASSKGTGRGTEAFF.

This clonotype was picked up many times. The CDR3 bases are TGTGCCAGCAGTTCCGCTGGGGCACTGTTTTTT. This gives the protein CASSSAGALFF. The genes are TRBV12-3 or TRBV12-4 and TRBJ1-4; maybe TRBD1 (5 bases). The CDR3 covers 11 residues. V was cut by 4 bases and J by 13 bases, with 10 bases left in between.

There are many counts of this clonotype. This chain connects TRBV7-9 to TRBJ2-4; no firm D call. Germline V lookup: CDR1 SEHNR, CDR2 FQNEAQ (reference sequence). Trimming took 6 bases from V and 0 from J, leaving 15 bases between them. The CDR3 is made up of 16 amino acids. CDR3 DNA sequence: TGTGCCAGCAGTCCCGCCTCGGCGAGAGCCAAAAACATTCAGTACTTC. Translation: CASSPASARAKNIQYF.

The chain couples TRBV11-2 to TRBJ1-1; D might be TRBD1 (5 bases). Germline CDR1 reads SGHAT; CDR2 reads FQNNGV. There are 14 residues in the CDR3. V lost 5 bases and J 10 bases, leaving 20 bases between the germline ends. CDR3: CASSPARDFPTAFF. In DNA, the CDR3 is TGTGCCAGCAGCCCCGCCCGGGACTTCCCGACAGCTTTCTTT.

This clonotype was observed many times. V gene TRBV2 combines with J gene TRBJ2-7; 9 bases align to TRBD1. The CDR3 is 16 residues long. The V gene end was trimmed by 2 bases and the J gene end by 8 bases; junction bases not matched to a gene: 13. The germline CDR1 and CDR2 sequences are SNHLY and FYNNEI. CDR3 region: CASSESGTGGGVQQYF. The CDR3 DNA sequence: TGTGCCAGCAGTGAATCGGGAACAGGGGGCGGTGTCCAGCAGTACTTC.

V usage is TRBV27 and J usage is TRBJ2-7, with 7 bases aligning to TRBD1. The CDR3 length is 16 residues. J was trimmed by 4 bases and V by 0 bases; bases with no gene match: 9. The germline V gene has CDR1 MNHEY and CDR2 SMNVEV (reference sequence). This chain's CDR3 is CASSLSRGRFSYEQYF. CDR3 in DNA: TGTGCCAGCAGTTTATCGAGGGGGCGATTCTCTTACGAGCAGTACTTC.

The sample holds many counts of this clonotype. The J gene is TRBJ2-7, the V gene TRBV30; the D is unclear. From germline, CDR1 is GTSNPN and CDR2 SVGIG (reference sequence). This CDR3 is 13 amino acids long. V gave up 0 bases and J gave up 5 bases, with 11 bases separating them. In DNA form, the CDR3 reads TGTGCCTGGAGTGTGCACGGCCTGGACGAGCAGTACTTC. Encoded protein: CAWSVHGLDEQYF.